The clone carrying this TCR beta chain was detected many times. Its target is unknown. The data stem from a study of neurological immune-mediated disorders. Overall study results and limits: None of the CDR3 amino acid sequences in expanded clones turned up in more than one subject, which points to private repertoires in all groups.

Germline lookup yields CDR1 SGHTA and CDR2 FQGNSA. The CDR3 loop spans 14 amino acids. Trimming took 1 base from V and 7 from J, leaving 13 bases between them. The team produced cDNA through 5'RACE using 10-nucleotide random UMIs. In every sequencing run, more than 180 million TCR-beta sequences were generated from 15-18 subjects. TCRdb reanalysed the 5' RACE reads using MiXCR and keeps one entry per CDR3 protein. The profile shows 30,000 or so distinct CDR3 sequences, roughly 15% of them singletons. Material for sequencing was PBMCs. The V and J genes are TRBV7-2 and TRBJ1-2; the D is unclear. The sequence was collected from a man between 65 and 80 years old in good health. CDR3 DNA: TGTGCCAGCAGCTTAGGAGGGCTTACTCCTGGCTACACCTTC. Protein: CASSLGGLTPGYTF. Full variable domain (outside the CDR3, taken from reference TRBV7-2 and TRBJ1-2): GAGVSQSPSNKVTEKGKDVELRCDPISGHTALYWYRQSLGQGLEFLIYFQGNSAPDKSGLPSDRFSAERTGGSVSTLTIQRTQQEDSAVYLCASSLGGLTPGYTFGSGTRLTVV.